This is a list of T cell receptor beta chains from one sample in a study of T cells expressing NK-cell markers. TCRdb reprocessed the 5' RACE reads; each CDR3 protein has one entry and no DNA is given. The data show about 150,000 distinct CDR3 sequences, and the top ten clones hold around a third. The sequencing sample was made of blood T cells: a sorted CD56 or NKG2C T cell subset, CD4+ or CD8+ T cells, or bulk PBMC T cells (not recorded which). The receptors were gathered from a woman between 45 and 60 years old in good health. Both conserved end residues are part of each CDR3. Fields, in order: V gene, J gene, CDR3 protein.

V: TRBV27
J: TRBJ2-1
CDR3: CASSLAGEQFF

V: TRBV7-9
J: TRBJ2-1
CDR3: CASSPGQDYYNEQFF

V: TRBV29-1
J: TRBJ2-7
CDR3: CSAATGGPFHYEQYF

V: TRBV29-1
J: TRBJ1-1
CDR3: CSAQDPPDEAFF

V: TRBV3-1
J: TRBJ2-3
CDR3: CASSQRPPIIPDTQYF

V: TRBV7-9
J: TRBJ2-5
CDR3: CASTLVQETQYF

V: TRBV4-1
J: TRBJ2-4
CDR3: CASSQDRTGLENIQYF

V: TRBV5-1
J: TRBJ2-1
CDR3: CASSFVEGSYNEQFF

V: TRBV27
J: TRBJ2-3
CDR3: CASSSRGGPSTDTQYF

V: TRBV6-5
J: TRBJ2-1
CDR3: CASSYSTGNYEQFF

V: TRBV20-1
J: TRBJ2-5
CDR3: CSARDYRTKETQYF

V: TRBV9
J: TRBJ1-1
CDR3: CASSPRSGLEAFF

V: TRBV7-9
J: TRBJ2-1
CDR3: CATSGSGVGEQFF

V: TRBV27
J: TRBJ2-7
CDR3: CASSPSTLDEQYF

V: TRBV11-2
J: TRBJ2-1
CDR3: CASSLVIAGSDEQFF

V: TRBV4-1
J: TRBJ2-7
CDR3: CASSQGGAGTSYEQYF

V: TRBV27
J: TRBJ2-5
CDR3: CASSHPPGETQYF

V: TRBV2
J: TRBJ2-6
CDR3: CASSEDGANVLTF

V: TRBV7-2
J: TRBJ2-7
CDR3: CASRREGQGTDEQYF

V: TRBV4-1
J: TRBJ1-1
CDR3: CASSPGQFNTEAFF

V: TRBV12-3/TRBV12-4
J: TRBJ2-1
CDR3: CASSLNVWGSYNEQFF

V: TRBV10-3
J: TRBJ2-3
CDR3: CAISPSGRADTQYF

V: TRBV12-3/TRBV12-4
J: TRBJ2-1
CDR3: CASTPGLDFHEQFF

V: TRBV12-3/TRBV12-4
J: TRBJ2-1
CDR3: CASSHDYNEQFF

V: TRBV7-2
J: TRBJ1-2
CDR3: CASSLTGLMRGYTF